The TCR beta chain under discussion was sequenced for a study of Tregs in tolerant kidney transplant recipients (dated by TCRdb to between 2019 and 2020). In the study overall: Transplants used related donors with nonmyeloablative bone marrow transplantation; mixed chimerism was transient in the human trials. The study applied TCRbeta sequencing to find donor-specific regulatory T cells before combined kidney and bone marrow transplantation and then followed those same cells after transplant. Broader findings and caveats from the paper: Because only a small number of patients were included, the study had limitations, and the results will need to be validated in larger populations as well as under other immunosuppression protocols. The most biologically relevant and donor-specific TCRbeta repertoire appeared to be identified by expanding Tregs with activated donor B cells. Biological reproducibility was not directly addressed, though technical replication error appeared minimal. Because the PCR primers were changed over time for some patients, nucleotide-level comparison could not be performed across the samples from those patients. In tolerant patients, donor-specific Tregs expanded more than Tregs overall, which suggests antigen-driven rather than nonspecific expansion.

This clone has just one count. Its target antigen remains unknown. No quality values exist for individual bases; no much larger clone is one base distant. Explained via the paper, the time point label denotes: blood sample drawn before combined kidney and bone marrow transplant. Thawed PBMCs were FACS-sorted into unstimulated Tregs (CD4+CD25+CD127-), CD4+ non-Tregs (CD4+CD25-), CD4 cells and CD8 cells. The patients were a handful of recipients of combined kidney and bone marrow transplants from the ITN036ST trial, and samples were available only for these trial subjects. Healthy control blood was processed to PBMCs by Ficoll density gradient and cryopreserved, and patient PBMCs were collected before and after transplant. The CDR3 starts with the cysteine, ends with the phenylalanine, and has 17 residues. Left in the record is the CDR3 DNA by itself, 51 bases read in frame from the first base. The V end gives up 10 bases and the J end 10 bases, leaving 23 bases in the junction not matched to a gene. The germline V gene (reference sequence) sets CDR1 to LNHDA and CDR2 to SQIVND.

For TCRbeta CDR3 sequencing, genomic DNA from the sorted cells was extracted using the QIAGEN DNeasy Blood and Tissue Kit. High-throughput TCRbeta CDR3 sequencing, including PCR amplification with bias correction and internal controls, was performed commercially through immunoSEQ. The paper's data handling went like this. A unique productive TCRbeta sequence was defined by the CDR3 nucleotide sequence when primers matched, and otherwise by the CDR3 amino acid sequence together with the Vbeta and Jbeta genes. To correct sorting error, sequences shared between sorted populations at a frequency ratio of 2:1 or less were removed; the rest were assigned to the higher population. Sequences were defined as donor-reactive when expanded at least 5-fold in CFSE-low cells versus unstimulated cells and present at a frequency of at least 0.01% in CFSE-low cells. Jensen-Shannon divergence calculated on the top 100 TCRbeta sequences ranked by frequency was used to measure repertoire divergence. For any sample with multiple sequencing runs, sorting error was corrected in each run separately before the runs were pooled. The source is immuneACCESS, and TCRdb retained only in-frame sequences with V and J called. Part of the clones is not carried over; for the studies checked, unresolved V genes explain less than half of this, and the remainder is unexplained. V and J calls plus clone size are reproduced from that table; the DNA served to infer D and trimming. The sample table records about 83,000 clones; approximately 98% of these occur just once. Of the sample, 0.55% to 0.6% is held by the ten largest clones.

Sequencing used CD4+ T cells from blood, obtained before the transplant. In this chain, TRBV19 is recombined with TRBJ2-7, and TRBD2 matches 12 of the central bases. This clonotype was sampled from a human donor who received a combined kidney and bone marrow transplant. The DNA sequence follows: TGTGCCACCACCGGGACAGGTCTTGGACTAGCGGGGAGCGAACAGTACTTC. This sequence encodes CATTGTGLGLAGSEQYF.